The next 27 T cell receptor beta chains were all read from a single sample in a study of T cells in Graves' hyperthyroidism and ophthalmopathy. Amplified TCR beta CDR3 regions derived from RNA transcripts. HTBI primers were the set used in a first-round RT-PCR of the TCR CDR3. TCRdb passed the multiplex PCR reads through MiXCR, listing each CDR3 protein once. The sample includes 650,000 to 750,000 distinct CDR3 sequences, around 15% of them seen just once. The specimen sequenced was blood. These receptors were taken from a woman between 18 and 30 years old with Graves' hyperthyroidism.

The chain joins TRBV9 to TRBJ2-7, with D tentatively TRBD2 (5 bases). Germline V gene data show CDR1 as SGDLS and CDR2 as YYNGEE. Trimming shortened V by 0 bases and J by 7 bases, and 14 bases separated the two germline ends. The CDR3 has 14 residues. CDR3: CASSVGEILIEQYF. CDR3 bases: TGTGCCAGCAGCGTAGGGGAGATCCTTATTGAGCAGTACTTC.

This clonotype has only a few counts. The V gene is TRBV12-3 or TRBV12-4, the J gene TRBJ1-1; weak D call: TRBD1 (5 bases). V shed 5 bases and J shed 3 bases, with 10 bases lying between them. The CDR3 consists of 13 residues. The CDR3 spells CASSIRQYTEAFF. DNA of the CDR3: TGTGCCAGCAGTATCCGACAGTACACTGAAGCTTTCTTT.

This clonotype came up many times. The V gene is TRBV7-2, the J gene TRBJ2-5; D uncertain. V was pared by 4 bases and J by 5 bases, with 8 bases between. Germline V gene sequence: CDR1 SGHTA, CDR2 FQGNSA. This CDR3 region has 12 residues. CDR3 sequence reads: CASSYRKETQYF. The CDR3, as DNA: TGTGCCAGCAGCTACCGTAAGGAGACCCAGTACTTC.

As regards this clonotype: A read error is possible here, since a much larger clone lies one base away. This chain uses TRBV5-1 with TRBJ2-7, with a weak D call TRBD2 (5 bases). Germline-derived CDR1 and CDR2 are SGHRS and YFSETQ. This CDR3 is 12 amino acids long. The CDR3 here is CTSSFSGNEQYF. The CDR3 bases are TGCACCAGCAGCTTTTCGGGGAACGAGCAGTACTTC.

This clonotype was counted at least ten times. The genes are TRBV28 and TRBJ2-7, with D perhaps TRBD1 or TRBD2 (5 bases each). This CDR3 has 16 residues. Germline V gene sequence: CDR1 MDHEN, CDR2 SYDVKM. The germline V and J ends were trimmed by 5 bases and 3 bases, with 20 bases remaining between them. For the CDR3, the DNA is TGTGCCAGCAGTGACCATCCGGGACCAACTAACTACGAGCAGTACTTC. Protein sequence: CASSDHPGPTNYEQYF.

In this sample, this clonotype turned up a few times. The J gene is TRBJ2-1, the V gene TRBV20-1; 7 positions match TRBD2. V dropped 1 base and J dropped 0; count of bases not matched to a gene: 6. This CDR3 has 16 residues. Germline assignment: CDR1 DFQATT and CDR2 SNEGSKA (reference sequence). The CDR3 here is CSARASGKSSYNEQFF. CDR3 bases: TGCAGTGCTAGAGCTAGCGGAAAGAGCTCCTACAATGAGCAGTTCTTC.

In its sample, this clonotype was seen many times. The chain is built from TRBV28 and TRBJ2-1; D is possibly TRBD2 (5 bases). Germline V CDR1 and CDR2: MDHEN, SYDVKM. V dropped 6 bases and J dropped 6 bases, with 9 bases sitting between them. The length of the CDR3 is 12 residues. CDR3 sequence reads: CASRVGVNEQFF. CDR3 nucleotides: TGTGCCAGCAGAGTGGGAGTCAATGAGCAGTTCTTC.

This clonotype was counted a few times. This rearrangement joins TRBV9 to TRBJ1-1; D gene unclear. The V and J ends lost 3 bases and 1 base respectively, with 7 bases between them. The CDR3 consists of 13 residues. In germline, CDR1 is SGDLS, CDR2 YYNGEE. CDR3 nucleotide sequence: TGTGCCAGCAGCGCCGATGGGAACACTGAAGCTTTCTTT. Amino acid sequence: CASSADGNTEAFF.

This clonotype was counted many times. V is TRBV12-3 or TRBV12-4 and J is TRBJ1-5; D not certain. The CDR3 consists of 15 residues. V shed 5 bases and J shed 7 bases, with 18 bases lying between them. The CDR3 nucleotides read TGTGCCAGCAGTCGTCAGGAATTCGGAGTGCAGCCCCAGCATTTT. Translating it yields CASSRQEFGVQPQHF.

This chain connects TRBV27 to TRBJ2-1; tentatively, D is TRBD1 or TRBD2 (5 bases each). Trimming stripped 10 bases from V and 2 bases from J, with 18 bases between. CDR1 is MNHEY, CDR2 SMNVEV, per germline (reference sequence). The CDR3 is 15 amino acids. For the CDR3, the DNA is TGTGCCACCCGGCTTGGGGACGGGGCCTACAATGAGCAGTTCTTC. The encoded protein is CATRLGDGAYNEQFF.

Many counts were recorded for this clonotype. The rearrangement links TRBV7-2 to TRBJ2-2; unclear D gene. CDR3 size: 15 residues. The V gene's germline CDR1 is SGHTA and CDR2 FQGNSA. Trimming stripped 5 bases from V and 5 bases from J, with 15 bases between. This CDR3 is CASSPPGLPTGELFF. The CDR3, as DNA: TGTGCCAGCAGCCCTCCGGGTTTACCAACCGGGGAGCTGTTTTTT.

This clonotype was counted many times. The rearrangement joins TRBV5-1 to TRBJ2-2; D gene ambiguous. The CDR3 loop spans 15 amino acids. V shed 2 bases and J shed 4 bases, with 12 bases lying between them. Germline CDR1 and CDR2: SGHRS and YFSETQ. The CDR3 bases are TGCGCCAGCAGCTTAAGACCGTTGGGCACCGGGGAGCTGTTTTTT. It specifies CASSLRPLGTGELFF.

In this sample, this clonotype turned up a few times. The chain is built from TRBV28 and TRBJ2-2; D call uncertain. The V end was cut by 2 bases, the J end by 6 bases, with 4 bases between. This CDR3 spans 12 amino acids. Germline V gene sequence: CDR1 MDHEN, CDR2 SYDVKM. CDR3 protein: CASSLTAGELFF. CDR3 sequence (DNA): TGTGCCAGCAGTTTAACGGCCGGGGAGCTGTTTTTT.

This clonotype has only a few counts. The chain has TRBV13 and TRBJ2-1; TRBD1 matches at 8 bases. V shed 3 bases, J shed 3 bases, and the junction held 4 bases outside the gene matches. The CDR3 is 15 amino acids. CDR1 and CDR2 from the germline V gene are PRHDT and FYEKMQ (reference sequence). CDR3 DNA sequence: TGTGCCAGCAGCTTGACAGGGGACGTCTACAATGAGCAGTTCTTC. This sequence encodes CASSLTGDVYNEQFF.

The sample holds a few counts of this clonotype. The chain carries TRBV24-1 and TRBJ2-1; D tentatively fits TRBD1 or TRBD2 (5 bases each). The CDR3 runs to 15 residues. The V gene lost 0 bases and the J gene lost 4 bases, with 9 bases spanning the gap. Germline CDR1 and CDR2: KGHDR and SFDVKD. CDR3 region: CATSDLPGGYNEQFF. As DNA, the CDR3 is TGTGCCACCAGTGATTTGCCTGGGGGTTACAATGAGCAGTTCTTC.

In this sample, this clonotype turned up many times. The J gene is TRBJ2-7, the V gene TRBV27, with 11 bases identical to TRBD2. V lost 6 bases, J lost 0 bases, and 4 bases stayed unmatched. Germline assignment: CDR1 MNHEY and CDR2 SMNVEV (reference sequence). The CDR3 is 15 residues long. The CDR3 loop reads CASRVTSGTSYEQYF. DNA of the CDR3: TGTGCCAGCAGGGTGACTAGCGGGACCTCCTACGAGCAGTACTTC.

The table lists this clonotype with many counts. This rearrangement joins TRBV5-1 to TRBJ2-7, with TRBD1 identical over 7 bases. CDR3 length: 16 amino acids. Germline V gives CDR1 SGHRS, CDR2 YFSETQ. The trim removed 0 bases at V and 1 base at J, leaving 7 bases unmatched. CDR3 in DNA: TGCGCCAGCAGCTTGGCGGGACAGCTAGGATCCTACGAGCAGTACTTC. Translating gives CASSLAGQLGSYEQYF.

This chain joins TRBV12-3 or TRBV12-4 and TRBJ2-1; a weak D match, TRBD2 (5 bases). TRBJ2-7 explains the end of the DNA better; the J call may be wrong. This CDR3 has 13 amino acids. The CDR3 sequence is CASRTDSYNEQYF. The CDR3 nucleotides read TGTGCCAGCAGAACGGACTCCTACAATGAGCAGTACTTC.

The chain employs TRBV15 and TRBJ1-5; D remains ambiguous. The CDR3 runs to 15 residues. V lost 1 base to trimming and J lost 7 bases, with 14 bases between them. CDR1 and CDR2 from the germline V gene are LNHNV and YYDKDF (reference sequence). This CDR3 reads CATSRATTREQPQHF. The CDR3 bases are TGTGCCACCAGCAGAGCTACGACTCGGGAGCAGCCCCAGCATTTT.

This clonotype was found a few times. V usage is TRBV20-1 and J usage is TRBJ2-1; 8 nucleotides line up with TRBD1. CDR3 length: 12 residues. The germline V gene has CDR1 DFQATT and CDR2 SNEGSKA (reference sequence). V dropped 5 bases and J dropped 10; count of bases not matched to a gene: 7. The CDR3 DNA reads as TGCAGTGCTGTACAGGGGGTGGCCGAGCAGTTCTTC. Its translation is CSAVQGVAEQFF.

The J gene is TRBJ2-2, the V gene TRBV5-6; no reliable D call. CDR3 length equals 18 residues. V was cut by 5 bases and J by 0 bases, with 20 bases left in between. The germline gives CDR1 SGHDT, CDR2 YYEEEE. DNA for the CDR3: TGTGCCAGCAGTCCTTCCCGGGTCTGGGCGTCGAACACCGGGGAGCTGTTTTTT. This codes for CASSPSRVWASNTGELFF.

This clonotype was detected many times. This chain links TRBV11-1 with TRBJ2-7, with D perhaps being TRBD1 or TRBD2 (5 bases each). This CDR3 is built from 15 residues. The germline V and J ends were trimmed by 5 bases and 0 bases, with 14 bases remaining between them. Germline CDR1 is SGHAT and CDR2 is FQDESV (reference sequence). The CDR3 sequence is CASSASGTVSYEQYF. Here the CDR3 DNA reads TGTGCCAGCAGCGCTTCGGGGACCGTCTCCTACGAGCAGTACTTC.

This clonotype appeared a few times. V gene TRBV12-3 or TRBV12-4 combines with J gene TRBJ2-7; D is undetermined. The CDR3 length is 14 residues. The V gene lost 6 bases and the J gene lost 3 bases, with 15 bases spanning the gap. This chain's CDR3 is CASSLQDPYYEQYF. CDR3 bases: TGTGCCAGCAGCCTACAAGATCCTTACTACGAGCAGTACTTC.

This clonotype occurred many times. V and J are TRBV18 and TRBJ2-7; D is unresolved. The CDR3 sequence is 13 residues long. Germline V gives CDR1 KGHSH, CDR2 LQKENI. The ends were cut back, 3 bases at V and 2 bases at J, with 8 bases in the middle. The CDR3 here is CASSPDGAYEQYF. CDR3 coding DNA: TGTGCCAGCTCACCGGACGGAGCCTACGAGCAGTACTTC.

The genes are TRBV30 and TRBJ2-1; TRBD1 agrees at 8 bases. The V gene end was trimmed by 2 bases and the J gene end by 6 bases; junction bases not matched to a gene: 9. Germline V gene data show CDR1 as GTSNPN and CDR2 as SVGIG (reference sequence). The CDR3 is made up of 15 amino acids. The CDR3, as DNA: TGTGCCTGGAGTCCCACAGGGGGAAATTTCAATGAGCAGTTCTTC. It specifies CAWSPTGGNFNEQFF.

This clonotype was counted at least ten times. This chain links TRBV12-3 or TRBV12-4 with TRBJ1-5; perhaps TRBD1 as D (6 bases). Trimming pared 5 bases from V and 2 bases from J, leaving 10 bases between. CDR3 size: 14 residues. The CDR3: CASSTGQRNQPQHF. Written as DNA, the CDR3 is TGTGCCAGCAGTACGGGACAACGCAATCAGCCCCAGCATTTT.

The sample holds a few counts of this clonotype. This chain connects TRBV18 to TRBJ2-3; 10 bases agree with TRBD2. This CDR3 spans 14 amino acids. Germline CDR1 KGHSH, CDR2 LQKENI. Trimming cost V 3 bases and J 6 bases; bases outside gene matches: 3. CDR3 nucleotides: TGTGCCAGCTCACCCCCGGGACTAGCGGATACGCAGTATTTT. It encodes CASSPPGLADTQYF. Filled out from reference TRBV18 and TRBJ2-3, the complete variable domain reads NAGVMQNPRHLVRRRGQEARLRCSPMKGHSHVYWYRQLPEEGLKFMVYLQKENIIDESGMPKERFSAEFPKEGPSILRIQQVVRGDSAAYFCASSPPGLADTQYFGPGTRLTVL.